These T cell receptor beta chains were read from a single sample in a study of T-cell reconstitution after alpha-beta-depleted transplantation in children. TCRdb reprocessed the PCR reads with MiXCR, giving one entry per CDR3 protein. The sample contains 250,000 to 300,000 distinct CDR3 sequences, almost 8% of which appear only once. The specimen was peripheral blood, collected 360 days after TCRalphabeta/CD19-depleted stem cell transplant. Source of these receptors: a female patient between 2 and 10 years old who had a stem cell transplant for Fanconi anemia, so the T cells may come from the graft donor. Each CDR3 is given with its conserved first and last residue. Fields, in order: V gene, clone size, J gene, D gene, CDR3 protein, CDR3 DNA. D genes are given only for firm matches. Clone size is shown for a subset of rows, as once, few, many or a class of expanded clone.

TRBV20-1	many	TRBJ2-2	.	CSARGIGELFF	TGCAGTGCACGGGGGATCGGGGAGCTGTTTTTT
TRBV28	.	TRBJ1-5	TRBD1	CASSWAGGDQPQHF	TGTGCCAGCAGTTGGGCAGGGGGCGATCAGCCCCAGCATTTT
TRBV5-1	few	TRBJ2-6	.	CASSLVLPGANVLTF	TGCGCCAGCAGCTTGGTCCTTCCCGGGGCCAACGTCCTGACTTTC
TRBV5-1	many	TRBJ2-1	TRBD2	CASSTSGSNEQFF	TGCGCCAGCAGCACTAGCGGGAGCAATGAGCAGTTCTTC
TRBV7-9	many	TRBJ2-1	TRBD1	CASSFRDRGHNEQFF	TGTGCCAGCAGCTTCCGGGACAGGGGACACAATGAGCAGTTCTTC
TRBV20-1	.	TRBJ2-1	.	CSASRVQDRNEQFF	TGCAGTGCTAGTCGCGTTCAGGACCGCAATGAGCAGTTCTTC
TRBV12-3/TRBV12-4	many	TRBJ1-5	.	CASSFGGRGNQPQHF	TGTGCCAGCAGTTTCGGGGGAAGGGGAAATCAGCCCCAGCATTTT
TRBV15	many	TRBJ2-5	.	CATSRASAGEGTQYF	TGTGCCACCAGCAGAGCATCGGCAGGGGAGGGGACCCAGTACTTC
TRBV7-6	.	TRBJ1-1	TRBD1	CASSLVQGGNTEAFF	TGTGCCAGCAGCTTAGTACAGGGGGGGAACACTGAAGCTTTCTTT
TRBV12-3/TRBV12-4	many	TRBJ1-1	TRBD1	CASSVDRGGTEAFF	TGTGCCAGCAGCGTCGACAGGGGAGGCACTGAAGCTTTCTTT
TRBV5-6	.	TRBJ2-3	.	CASSPRARDPDTQYF	TGTGCCAGCAGCCCGAGGGCCAGGGACCCAGATACGCAGTATTTT
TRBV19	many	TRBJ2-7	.	CASSFGRLYEQYF	TGTGCCAGTAGTTTCGGGCGGCTCTACGAGCAGTACTTC
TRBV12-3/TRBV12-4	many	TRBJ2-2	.	CASSFRHRTGELFF	TGTGCCAGCAGTTTCCGACACCGCACCGGGGAGCTGTTTTTT
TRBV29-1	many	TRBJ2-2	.	CSVALRGRLSDTGELFF	TGCAGCGTTGCCCTCAGGGGTAGATTGTCCGACACCGGGGAGCTGTTTTTT
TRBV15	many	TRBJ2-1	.	CATSSWLGGALSSYNEQFF	TGTGCCACCAGCAGTTGGCTAGGAGGAGCCCTTAGCTCCTACAATGAGCAGTTCTTC
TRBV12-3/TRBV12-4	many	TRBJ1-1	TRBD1	CASRSRDRATEAFF	TGTGCCAGCAGGTCCCGGGACAGGGCCACTGAAGCTTTCTTT
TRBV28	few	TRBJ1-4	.	CASSQLPARGFNEKLFF	TGTGCCAGCAGCCAACTCCCAGCCAGAGGGTTTAATGAAAAACTGTTTTTT
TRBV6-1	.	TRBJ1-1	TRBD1	CASRRTGNTEAFF	TGTGCCAGCAGACGGACAGGGAACACTGAAGCTTTCTTT
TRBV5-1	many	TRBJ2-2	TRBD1	CASSTRQGANTGELFF	TGCGCCAGCAGCACACGACAGGGGGCGAACACCGGGGAGCTGTTTTTT
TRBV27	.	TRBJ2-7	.	CASSLSGVNRYEQYF	TGTGCCAGCAGTTTATCCGGGGTTAACCGGTACGAGCAGTACTTC
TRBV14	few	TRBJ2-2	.	CASRTNTNTGELFF	TGTGCCAGCAGGACGAATACGAACACCGGGGAGCTGTTTTTT
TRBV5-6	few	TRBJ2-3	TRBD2	CASSLEPTSRWTDTQYF	TGTGCCAGCAGCTTGGAACCGACTAGCCGGTGGACAGATACGCAGTATTTT
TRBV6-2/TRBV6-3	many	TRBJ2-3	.	CASSPHTDTDTQYF	TGTGCCAGCAGTCCCCATACGGACACAGATACGCAGTATTTT
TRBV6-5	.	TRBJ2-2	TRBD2	CASSYSGVLAGAGELFF	TGTGCCAGCAGTTACTCCGGAGTGCTAGCGGGGGCCGGGGAGCTGTTTTTT
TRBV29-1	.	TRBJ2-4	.	CSVEVPRGGNHIQYF	TGCAGCGTTGAAGTACCAAGGGGGGGCAATCACATTCAGTACTTC
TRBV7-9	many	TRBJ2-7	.	CASSLAGPGPQYF	TGTGCCAGCAGCTTAGCTGGGCCGGGACCGCAGTACTTC
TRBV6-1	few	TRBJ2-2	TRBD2	CASSGLAGRTGELFF	TGTGCCAGCAGTGGGCTAGCGGGGCGCACCGGGGAGCTGTTTTTT
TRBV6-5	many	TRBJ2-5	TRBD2	CASNRELAGGQETQYF	TGTGCCAGCAACCGGGAACTAGCGGGGGGGCAAGAGACCCAGTACTTC
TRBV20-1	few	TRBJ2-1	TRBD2	CSASMGLAASNEQFF	TGCAGTGCCTCAATGGGACTAGCGGCGTCCAATGAGCAGTTCTTC
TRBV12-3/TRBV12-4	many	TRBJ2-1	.	CASISEHPSNEQFF	TGTGCCAGCATCTCTGAGCACCCATCCAATGAGCAGTTCTTC
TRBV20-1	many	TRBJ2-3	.	CSAPEMGDTQYF	TGCAGTGCTCCAGAGATGGGAGATACGCAGTATTTT
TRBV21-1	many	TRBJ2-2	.	CASSKCCPQGTGELFF	TGTGCCAGCAGCAAATGTTGCCCTCAAGGGACCGGGGAGCTGTTTTTT
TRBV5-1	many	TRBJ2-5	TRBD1	CASTQQKGQGLETQYF	TGCGCCAGCACCCAACAAAAGGGACAGGGGTTGGAGACCCAGTACTTC
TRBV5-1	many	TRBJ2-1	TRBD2	CASSLLTSGGAVGEQFF	TGCGCCAGCAGCTTGCTGACTAGCGGGGGGGCCGTAGGTGAGCAGTTCTTC
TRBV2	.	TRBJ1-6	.	CASSGGFYNSPLHF	TGTGCCAGCAGTGGGGGTTTTTATAATTCACCCCTCCACTTT
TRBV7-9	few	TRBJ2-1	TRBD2	CASSYKREGRVFDEQFF	TGTGCCAGCAGCTATAAGCGGGAGGGCCGTGTCTTCGATGAGCAGTTCTTC
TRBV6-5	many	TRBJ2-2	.	CASRGKTFGELFF	TGTGCCAGCAGGGGGAAAACTTTCGGGGAGCTGTTTTTT
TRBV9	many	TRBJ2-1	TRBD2	CASSVISGVYNEQFF	TGTGCCAGCAGCGTAATCAGCGGGGTATACAATGAGCAGTTCTTC
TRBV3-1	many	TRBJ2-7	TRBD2	CASRDTSGGLPSYEQYF	TGTGCCAGCAGGGACACTAGCGGGGGCCTTCCTTCCTACGAGCAGTACTTC
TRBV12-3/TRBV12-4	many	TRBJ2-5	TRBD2	CASTPGPSGIQETQYF	TGTGCCAGCACCCCCGGGCCTAGCGGCATCCAAGAGACCCAGTACTTC
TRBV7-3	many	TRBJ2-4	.	CASSLGGEGKNIQYF	TGTGCCAGCAGCTTAGGTGGGGAAGGCAAAAACATTCAGTACTTC
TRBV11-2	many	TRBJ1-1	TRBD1	CASSLGGTVLNTEAFF	TGTGCCAGCAGCTTAGGTGGGACAGTTTTGAACACTGAAGCTTTCTTT
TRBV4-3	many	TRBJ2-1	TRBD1	CASSQDLGLSRGNEQFF	TGCGCCAGCAGCCAAGATCTTGGCCTCTCCAGGGGGAATGAGCAGTTCTTC
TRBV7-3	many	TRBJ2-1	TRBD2	CASSLSSAGGQNEQFF	TGTGCCAGCAGCTTATCGTCTGCGGGGGGGCAAAATGAGCAGTTCTTC
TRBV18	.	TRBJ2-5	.	CASSRPTGFQETQYF	TGTGCCAGCTCAAGACCTACAGGTTTTCAAGAGACCCAGTACTTC
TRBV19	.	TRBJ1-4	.	CASTATGKGEKLFF	TGTGCCAGTACGGCGACGGGGAAGGGCGAAAAACTGTTTTTT
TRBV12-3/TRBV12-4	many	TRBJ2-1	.	CASSFTNSYNEQFF	TGTGCCAGCAGTTTCACCAACTCCTACAATGAGCAGTTCTTC
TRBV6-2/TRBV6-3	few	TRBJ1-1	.	CASSYPWATEAFF	TGTGCCAGCAGTTACCCGTGGGCAACTGAAGCTTTCTTT
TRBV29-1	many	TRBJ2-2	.	CSADSPEGTGELFF	TGCAGCGCGGACAGCCCCGAGGGCACCGGGGAGCTGTTTTTT